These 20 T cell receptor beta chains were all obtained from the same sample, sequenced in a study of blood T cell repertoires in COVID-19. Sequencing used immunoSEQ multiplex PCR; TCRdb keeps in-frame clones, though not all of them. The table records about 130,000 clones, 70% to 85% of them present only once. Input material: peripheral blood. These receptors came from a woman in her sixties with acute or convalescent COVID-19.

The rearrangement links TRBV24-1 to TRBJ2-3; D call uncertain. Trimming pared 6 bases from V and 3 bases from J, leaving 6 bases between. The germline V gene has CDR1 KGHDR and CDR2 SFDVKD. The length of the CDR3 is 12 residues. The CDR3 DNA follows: TGTGCCACCAGTCAGGCTACAGATACGCAGTATTTT. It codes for CATSQATDTQYF.

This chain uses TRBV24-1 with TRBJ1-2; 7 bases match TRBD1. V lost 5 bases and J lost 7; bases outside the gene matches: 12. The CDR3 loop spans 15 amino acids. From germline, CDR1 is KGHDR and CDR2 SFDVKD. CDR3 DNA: TGTGCCACCAGTGCCCCGGGAGGGGGCATTTTTGGCTACACCTTC. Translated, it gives CATSAPGGGIFGYTF.

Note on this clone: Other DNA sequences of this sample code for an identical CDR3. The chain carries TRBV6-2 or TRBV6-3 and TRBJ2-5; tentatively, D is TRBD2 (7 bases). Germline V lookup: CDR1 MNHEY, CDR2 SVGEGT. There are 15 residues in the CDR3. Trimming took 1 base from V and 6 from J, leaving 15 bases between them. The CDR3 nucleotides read TGTGCCAGCAGTTACTTACAGGGAGGGCCAAAGACCCAGTACTTC. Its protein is CASSYLQGGPKTQYF.

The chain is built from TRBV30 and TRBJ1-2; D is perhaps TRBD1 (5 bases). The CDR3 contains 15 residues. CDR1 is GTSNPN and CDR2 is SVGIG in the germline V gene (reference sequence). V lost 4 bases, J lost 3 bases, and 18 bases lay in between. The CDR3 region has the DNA TGTGCCTGGAACCGCGGGGAAGGGGCTGACTATGGCTACACCTTC. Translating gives CAWNRGEGADYGYTF.

CDR3 bases: TGTGCCAGCAGCCGTCCGGGTCGCCTGAGCTCTGGAAACACCATATATTTT. Amino acid sequence: CASSRPGRLSSGNTIYF. J is TRBJ1-3 and V is TRBV11-2; D not resolved. The CDR3 is 17 amino acids. V lost 5 bases, J lost 0 bases, and 17 bases lay in between. CDR1 and CDR2 from the germline V gene are SGHAT and FQNNGV.

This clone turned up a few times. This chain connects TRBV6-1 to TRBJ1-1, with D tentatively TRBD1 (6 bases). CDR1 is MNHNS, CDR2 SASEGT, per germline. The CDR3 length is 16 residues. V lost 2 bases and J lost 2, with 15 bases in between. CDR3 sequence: CASSELPSGANTEAFF. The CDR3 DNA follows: TGTGCCAGCAGTGAACTCCCCTCAGGGGCCAACACTGAAGCTTTCTTT.

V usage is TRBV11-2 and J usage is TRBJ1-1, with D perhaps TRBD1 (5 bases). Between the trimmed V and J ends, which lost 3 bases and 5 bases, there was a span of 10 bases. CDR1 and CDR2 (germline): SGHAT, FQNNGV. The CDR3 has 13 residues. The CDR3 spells CASSLYGGTEAFF. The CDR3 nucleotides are TGTGCCAGCAGCTTGTACGGGGGGACTGAAGCTTTCTTT.

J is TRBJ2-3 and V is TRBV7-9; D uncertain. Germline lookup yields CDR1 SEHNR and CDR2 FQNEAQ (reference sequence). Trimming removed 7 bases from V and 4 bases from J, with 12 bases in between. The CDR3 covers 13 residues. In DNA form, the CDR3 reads TGTGCCAGCAACCGGTTGGGCCCAGATACGCAGTATTTT. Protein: CASNRLGPDTQYF.

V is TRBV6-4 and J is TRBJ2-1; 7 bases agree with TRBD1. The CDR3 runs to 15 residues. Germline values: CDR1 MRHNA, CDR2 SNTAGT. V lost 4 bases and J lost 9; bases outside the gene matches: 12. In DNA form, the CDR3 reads TGTGCCAGCAGTGGGGGACAGTCTCGTCAAGGTGAGCAGTTCTTC. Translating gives CASSGGQSRQGEQFF.

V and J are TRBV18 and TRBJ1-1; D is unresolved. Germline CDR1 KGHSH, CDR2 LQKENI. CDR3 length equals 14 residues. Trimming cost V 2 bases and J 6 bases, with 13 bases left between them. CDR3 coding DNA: TGTGCCAGCTCACCAGGTTTAACATCTGCTGAAGCTTTCTTT. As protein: CASSPGLTSAEAFF.

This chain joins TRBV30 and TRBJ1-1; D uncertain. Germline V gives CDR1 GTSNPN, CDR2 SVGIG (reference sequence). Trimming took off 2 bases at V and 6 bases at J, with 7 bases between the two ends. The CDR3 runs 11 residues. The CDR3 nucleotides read TGTGCCTGGAGTCATGGGCCTGAAGCTTTCTTT. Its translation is CAWSHGPEAFF.

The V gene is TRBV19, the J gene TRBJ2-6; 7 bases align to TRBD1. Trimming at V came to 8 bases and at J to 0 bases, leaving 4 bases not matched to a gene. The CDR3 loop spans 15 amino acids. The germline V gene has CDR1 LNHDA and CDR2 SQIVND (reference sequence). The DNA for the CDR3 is TGTGCCAGTTCGACAGGGCTCTCTGGGGCCAACGTCCTGACTTTC. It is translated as CASSTGLSGANVLTF. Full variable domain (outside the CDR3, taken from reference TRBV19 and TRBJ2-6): DGGITQSPKYLFRKEGQNVTLSCEQNLNHDAMYWYRQDPGQGLRLIYYSQIVNDFQKGDIAEGYSVSREKKESFPLTVTSAQKNPTAFYLCASSTGLSGANVLTFGAGSRLTVL.

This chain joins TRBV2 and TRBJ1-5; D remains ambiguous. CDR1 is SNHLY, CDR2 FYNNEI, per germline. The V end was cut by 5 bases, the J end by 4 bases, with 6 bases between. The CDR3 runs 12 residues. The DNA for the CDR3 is TGTGCCAGCAGTTCACAGAATCAGCCCCAGCATTTT. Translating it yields CASSSQNQPQHF.

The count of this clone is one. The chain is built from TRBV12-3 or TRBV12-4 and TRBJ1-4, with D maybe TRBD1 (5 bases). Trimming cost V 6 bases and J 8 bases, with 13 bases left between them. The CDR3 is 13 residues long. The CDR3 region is CASRWGEKEKLFF. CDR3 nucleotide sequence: TGTGCCAGCAGGTGGGGGGAAAAGGAAAAACTGTTTTTT.

CDR3 nucleotides: TGTGCCAGCAGCTCGGGCGTGGGGGGAGATACGCAGTATTTT. It specifies CASSSGVGGDTQYF. The V gene is TRBV5-6, the J gene TRBJ2-3, with D tentatively TRBD2 (6 bases). Germline values: CDR1 SGHDT, CDR2 YYEEEE. Between the trimmed V and J ends, which lost 3 bases and 5 bases, there was a span of 13 bases. The CDR3 contains 14 residues.

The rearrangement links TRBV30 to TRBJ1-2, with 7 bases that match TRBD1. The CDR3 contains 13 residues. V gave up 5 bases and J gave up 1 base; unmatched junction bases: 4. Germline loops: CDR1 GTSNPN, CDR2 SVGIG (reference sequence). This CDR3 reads CAWSAGGNYGYTF. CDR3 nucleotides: TGTGCCTGGTCGGCAGGGGGTAACTATGGCTACACCTTC.

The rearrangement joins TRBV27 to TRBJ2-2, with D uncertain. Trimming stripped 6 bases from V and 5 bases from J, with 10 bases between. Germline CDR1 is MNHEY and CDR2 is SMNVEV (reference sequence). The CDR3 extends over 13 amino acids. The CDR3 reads CASSHDSTGELFF. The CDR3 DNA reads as TGTGCCAGCAGCCATGACTCAACCGGGGAGCTGTTTTTT.

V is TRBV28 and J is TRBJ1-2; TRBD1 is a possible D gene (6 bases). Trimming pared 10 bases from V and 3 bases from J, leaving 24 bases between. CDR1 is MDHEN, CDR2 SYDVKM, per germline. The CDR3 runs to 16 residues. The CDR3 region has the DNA TGTGCCATCTCCCCGTCGTCGACAGGCTTTTACTATGGCTACACCTTC. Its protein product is CAISPSSTGFYYGYTF.

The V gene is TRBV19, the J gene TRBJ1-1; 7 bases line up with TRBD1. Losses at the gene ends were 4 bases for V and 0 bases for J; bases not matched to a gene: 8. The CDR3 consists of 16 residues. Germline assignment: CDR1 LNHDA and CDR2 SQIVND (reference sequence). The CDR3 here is CASSKGQLEMNTEAFF. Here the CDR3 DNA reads TGTGCCAGTAGTAAGGGACAGCTGGAAATGAACACTGAAGCTTTCTTT.

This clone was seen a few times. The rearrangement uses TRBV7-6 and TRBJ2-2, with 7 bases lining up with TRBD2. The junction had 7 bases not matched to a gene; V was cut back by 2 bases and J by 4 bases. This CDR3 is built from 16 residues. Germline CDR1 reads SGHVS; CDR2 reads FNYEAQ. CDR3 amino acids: CASSLTGGGATGELFF. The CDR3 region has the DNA TGTGCCAGCAGCTTAACGGGGGGAGGAGCCACCGGGGAGCTGTTTTTT. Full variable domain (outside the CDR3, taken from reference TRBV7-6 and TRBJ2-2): GAGVSQSPRYKVTKRGQDVALRCDPISGHVSLYWYRQALGQGPEFLTYFNYEAQQDKSGLPNDRFSAERPEGSISTLTIQRTEQRDSAMYRCASSLTGGGATGELFFGEGSRLTVL.